The next 21 T cell receptor beta chains were all read from a single sample in a study of cytomegalovirus exposure and HLA in healthy donors (dated by TCRdb to about 2017). Receptor amplification or capture employed the immunoSEQ multiplex PCR assay. A mixture of 60 forward primers for TCR Vbeta segments and 13 reverse primers for TCR Jbeta segments was used in the multiplex PCR. Here the immuneACCESS table is served through TCRdb, limited to in-frame sequences with V and J called. Missing clones are a known gap in these copies; in checked studies unresolved V genes cover under half, and the rest lacks a known reason. A total of 90,000 to 120,000 clones appear in this sample, about 9.5% of them only once. About 5% of the sample lies in the top ten. The material sequenced was PBMCs. All receptors come from a man in his forties in good health and CMV-seropositive.

This clone was detected only a few times. The chain employs TRBV10-3 and TRBJ2-4; D may be TRBD2 (6 bases). Trimming removed 8 bases at V and 0 bases at J, with 17 bases between. Germline V gene data show CDR1 as ENHRY and CDR2 as SYGVKD. CDR3 length: 16 residues. The CDR3 is CAIGNRQGLAKNIQYF. CDR3 DNA: TGTGCCATCGGGAATCGCCAGGGACTAGCCAAAAACATTCAGTACTTC.

There are a few counts of this clone. This chain links TRBV6-5 with TRBJ2-5; 8 nucleotides line up with TRBD1. CDR3 size: 14 residues. Germline V lookup: CDR1 MNHEY, CDR2 SVGAGI. The trim removed 8 bases at V and 5 bases at J, leaving 10 bases unmatched. The CDR3 DNA reads TGTGCCAGCCTCAGTGGACAGGGTGGGGAGACCCAGTACTTC. Translating gives CASLSGQGGETQYF.

The chain carries TRBV14 and TRBJ2-5; 10 positions agree with TRBD2. CDR3 size: 17 residues. The germline gives CDR1 SGHDN, CDR2 FVKESK. V shed 6 bases, J shed 1 base, and the junction held 11 bases outside the gene matches. The CDR3 DNA follows: TGTGCCAGCAGTACAAGCCTTAGCGGGAGGCGCCAAGAGACCCAGTACTTC. Translation: CASSTSLSGRRQETQYF.

This clone was recorded a few times. The chain is built from TRBV5-6 and TRBJ2-5; a weak D match, TRBD2 (6 bases). Deletions cut 6 bases from V and 5 bases from J, with 14 bases between. This CDR3 contains 13 residues. Germline CDR1 SGHDT, CDR2 YYEEEE. CDR3 loop: CASNLGGVETQYF. The CDR3 nucleotides are TGTGCCAGCAACCTGGGGGGTGTGGAGACCCAGTACTTC.

J is TRBJ1-1 and V is TRBV9; maybe TRBD1 (6 bases). Germline V gives CDR1 SGDLS, CDR2 YYNGEE. V lost 0 bases, J lost 0 bases, and 9 bases lay in between. The CDR3 covers 15 residues. The CDR3: CASSVVGAVNTEAFF. In DNA, the CDR3 is TGTGCCAGCAGCGTAGTGGGGGCAGTGAACACTGAAGCTTTCTTT. Supplemented by reference TRBV9 and TRBJ1-1, the full variable domain reads DSGVTQTPKHLITATGQRVTLRCSPRSGDLSVYWYQQSLDQGLQFLIQYYNGEERAKGNILERFSAQQFPDLHSELNLSSLELGDSALYFCASSVVGAVNTEAFFGQGTRLTVV.

The V and J genes are TRBV4-3 and TRBJ2-5, with 11 bases identical to TRBD2. This CDR3 is 15 amino acids long. The J segment lost 10 bases and the V segment lost 0 bases, leaving 7 bases of the junction unmatched. Looked up from germline, CDR1 is LGHNA and CDR2 is YSLEER. CDR3 nucleotide sequence: TGCGCCAGCAGCCAAGACCCCGACGGACTAGCGGGCCAGTACTTC. Its protein is CASSQDPDGLAGQYF.

The table lists this clone with a few counts. The chain joins TRBV13 to TRBJ2-1; D is unresolved. Trimming removed 4 bases from V and 1 base from J, with 11 bases in between. The germline gives CDR1 PRHDT, CDR2 FYEKMQ (reference sequence). The CDR3 consists of 15 residues. CDR3 coding DNA: TGTGCCAGCAGCTCGTCTCTTCTTTCCTACAATGAGCAGTTCTTC. This gives the protein CASSSSLLSYNEQFF.

Only a few counts were recorded for this clone. The rearrangement joins TRBV7-2 to TRBJ2-5; the match to TRBD2 covers 13 bases. V lost 4 bases and J lost 3; bases outside the gene matches: 11. CDR1 and CDR2 from the germline V gene are SGHTA and FQGNSA. This CDR3 has 18 residues. CDR3 region: CASSSPLTSGRLKETQYF. The CDR3, as DNA: TGTGCCAGCAGCTCTCCATTGACTAGCGGGAGGCTAAAAGAGACCCAGTACTTC.

The V call is TRBV25-1, the J call TRBJ2-7, with 10 bases lining up with TRBD1. CDR3 length: 16 amino acids. Germline V CDR1 and CDR2: MGHDK, SYGVNS. J was trimmed by 0 bases and V by 5 bases; bases with no gene match: 7. CDR3 region: CASSKLRDRGSYEQYF. The CDR3 DNA follows: TGTGCCAGCAGTAAGTTACGGGACAGGGGCTCCTACGAGCAGTACTTC.

The CDR3 here is CASSLQMVAGVGEQYF. CDR3 nucleotide sequence: TGTGCCAGCAGCTTACAGATGGTAGCGGGAGTTGGCGAGCAGTACTTC. This chain joins TRBV13 and TRBJ2-7, with 9 nucleotides matching TRBD2. CDR3 length: 16 residues. CDR1 is PRHDT, CDR2 FYEKMQ, per germline (reference sequence). V dropped 2 bases and J dropped 6; count of bases not matched to a gene: 11.

This sequence joins TRBV28 and TRBJ2-7, with D perhaps TRBD1 (6 bases). V was shortened by 9 bases and J by 2 bases, with 14 bases between the two germline ends. The CDR3 covers 13 residues. CDR1 and CDR2 from the germline V gene are MDHEN and SYDVKM. The DNA for the CDR3 is TGTGCCAGTATATCGGGACAAACCTACGAGCAGTACTTC. Translating it yields CASISGQTYEQYF.

In its sample, this clone was seen a few times. The rearrangement links TRBV6-5 to TRBJ1-1, with 11 bases identical to TRBD1. Germline V gene lookup returns CDR1 MNHEY and CDR2 SVGAGI. The CDR3 spans 16 residues. V dropped 2 bases and J dropped 7; count of bases not matched to a gene: 9. The CDR3 region is CASSYVLGTGGFEAFF. The CDR3 DNA reads TGTGCCAGCAGTTACGTGCTAGGGACAGGGGGATTTGAAGCTTTCTTT.

The chain is built from TRBV5-1 and TRBJ2-7, with 8 bases aligning to TRBD2. The CDR3 runs to 16 residues. V lost 0 bases and J lost 3; bases outside the gene matches: 8. The germline V gene encodes CDR1 SGHRS and CDR2 YFSETQ. The CDR3 DNA reads TGCGCCAGCAGCTTGGGGTCTAGCGGGTGGGTCTACGAGCAGTACTTC. It encodes CASSLGSSGWVYEQYF.

There are a few counts of this clone. The chain is built from TRBV25-1 and TRBJ2-1, with D possibly TRBD2 on 5 matching bases. This CDR3 has 16 amino acids. Trimming took 3 bases from V and 0 from J, leaving 12 bases between them. Per the germline V gene, CDR1 is MGHDK and CDR2 is SYGVNS. In nucleotides, the CDR3 is TGTGCCAGCAGTGATGAGGGTTCGGGCTCCTACAATGAGCAGTTCTTC. Its protein is CASSDEGSGSYNEQFF. Complete variable domain (other parts from reference TRBV25-1 and TRBJ2-1): EADIYQTPRYLVIGTGKKITLECSQTMGHDKMYWYQQDPGMELHLIHYSYGVNSTEKGDLSSESTVSRIRTEHFPLTLESARPSHTSQYLCASSDEGSGSYNEQFFGPGTRLTVL.

The V gene is TRBV6-6, the J gene TRBJ2-7; 12 bases are a match to TRBD2. The junction had 2 bases not matched to a gene; V was cut back by 4 bases and J by 4 bases. The germline V gene encodes CDR1 MNHNY and CDR2 SVGAGI (reference sequence). The CDR3 totals 14 residues. The CDR3 loop is CASSSTSGSYEQYF. CDR3 DNA sequence: TGTGCCAGCAGTTCGACTAGCGGGAGTTACGAGCAGTACTTC.

This clone was counted between two and nine times. The rearrangement joins TRBV4-1 to TRBJ2-6; D gene uncertain. The CDR3 sequence is 16 residues long. Germline CDR1 is MGHRA and CDR2 is YSYEKL. V was cut by 1 base and J by 0 bases, with 7 bases left in between. CDR3 amino acids: CASSQGRSSGANVLTF. Written as DNA, the CDR3 is TGCGCCAGCAGCCAAGGGCGGAGCTCTGGGGCCAACGTCCTGACTTTC.

The chain joins TRBV7-8 to TRBJ2-5, with D hard to call. CDR1 and CDR2 (germline): SGHVS, FQNEAQ. This CDR3 comprises 16 residues. V was trimmed by 5 bases and J by 2 bases, leaving 18 bases between them. Here the CDR3 reads CASSPDSSFRQETQYF. CDR3 bases: TGTGCCAGCAGCCCAGATTCTTCTTTCCGTCAAGAGACCCAGTACTTC.

This clone was counted only a few times. The CDR3, as DNA: TGTGCCACCGCAGGGAACTACAATGAGCAGTTCTTC. Translated: CATAGNYNEQFF. The chain links TRBV15 to TRBJ2-1, with D possibly matching TRBD1 (5 bases). This CDR3 is built from 12 residues. CDR1 and CDR2 (germline): LNHNV, YYDKDF (reference sequence). Trimming took off 8 bases at V and 3 bases at J, with 8 bases between the two ends.

J is TRBJ2-1 and V is TRBV4-1; D ambiguous. Between the trimmed V and J ends, which lost 2 bases and 5 bases, there was a span of 7 bases. Germline CDR1 is MGHRA and CDR2 is YSYEKL. The CDR3 extends over 13 amino acids. CDR3 protein: CASSQRVDNEQFF. In DNA form, the CDR3 reads TGCGCCAGCAGCCAACGCGTTGACAATGAGCAGTTCTTC.

This clone came up a few times. The chain has TRBV7-9 and TRBJ2-7, with D tentatively TRBD2 (6 bases). V lost 4 bases, J lost 4 bases, and 11 bases lay in between. From germline, CDR1 is SEHNR and CDR2 FQNEAQ (reference sequence). CDR3 length: 13 residues. CDR3 protein: CASSSYGGYEQYF. CDR3 nucleotide sequence: TGTGCCAGCAGCTCCTACGGAGGGTACGAGCAGTACTTC.

This clone was counted a few times. The V and J genes are TRBV7-2 and TRBJ2-1; D is undetermined. The CDR3 length is 16 residues. Between the trimmed V and J ends, which lost 6 bases and 3 bases, there was a span of 18 bases. CDR1 SGHTA and CDR2 FQGNSA come from the germline V gene. CDR3 in DNA: TGTGCCAGCAGGCCGTACGGAGAAAACATCTACAATGAGCAGTTCTTC. Encoded protein: CASRPYGENIYNEQFF.